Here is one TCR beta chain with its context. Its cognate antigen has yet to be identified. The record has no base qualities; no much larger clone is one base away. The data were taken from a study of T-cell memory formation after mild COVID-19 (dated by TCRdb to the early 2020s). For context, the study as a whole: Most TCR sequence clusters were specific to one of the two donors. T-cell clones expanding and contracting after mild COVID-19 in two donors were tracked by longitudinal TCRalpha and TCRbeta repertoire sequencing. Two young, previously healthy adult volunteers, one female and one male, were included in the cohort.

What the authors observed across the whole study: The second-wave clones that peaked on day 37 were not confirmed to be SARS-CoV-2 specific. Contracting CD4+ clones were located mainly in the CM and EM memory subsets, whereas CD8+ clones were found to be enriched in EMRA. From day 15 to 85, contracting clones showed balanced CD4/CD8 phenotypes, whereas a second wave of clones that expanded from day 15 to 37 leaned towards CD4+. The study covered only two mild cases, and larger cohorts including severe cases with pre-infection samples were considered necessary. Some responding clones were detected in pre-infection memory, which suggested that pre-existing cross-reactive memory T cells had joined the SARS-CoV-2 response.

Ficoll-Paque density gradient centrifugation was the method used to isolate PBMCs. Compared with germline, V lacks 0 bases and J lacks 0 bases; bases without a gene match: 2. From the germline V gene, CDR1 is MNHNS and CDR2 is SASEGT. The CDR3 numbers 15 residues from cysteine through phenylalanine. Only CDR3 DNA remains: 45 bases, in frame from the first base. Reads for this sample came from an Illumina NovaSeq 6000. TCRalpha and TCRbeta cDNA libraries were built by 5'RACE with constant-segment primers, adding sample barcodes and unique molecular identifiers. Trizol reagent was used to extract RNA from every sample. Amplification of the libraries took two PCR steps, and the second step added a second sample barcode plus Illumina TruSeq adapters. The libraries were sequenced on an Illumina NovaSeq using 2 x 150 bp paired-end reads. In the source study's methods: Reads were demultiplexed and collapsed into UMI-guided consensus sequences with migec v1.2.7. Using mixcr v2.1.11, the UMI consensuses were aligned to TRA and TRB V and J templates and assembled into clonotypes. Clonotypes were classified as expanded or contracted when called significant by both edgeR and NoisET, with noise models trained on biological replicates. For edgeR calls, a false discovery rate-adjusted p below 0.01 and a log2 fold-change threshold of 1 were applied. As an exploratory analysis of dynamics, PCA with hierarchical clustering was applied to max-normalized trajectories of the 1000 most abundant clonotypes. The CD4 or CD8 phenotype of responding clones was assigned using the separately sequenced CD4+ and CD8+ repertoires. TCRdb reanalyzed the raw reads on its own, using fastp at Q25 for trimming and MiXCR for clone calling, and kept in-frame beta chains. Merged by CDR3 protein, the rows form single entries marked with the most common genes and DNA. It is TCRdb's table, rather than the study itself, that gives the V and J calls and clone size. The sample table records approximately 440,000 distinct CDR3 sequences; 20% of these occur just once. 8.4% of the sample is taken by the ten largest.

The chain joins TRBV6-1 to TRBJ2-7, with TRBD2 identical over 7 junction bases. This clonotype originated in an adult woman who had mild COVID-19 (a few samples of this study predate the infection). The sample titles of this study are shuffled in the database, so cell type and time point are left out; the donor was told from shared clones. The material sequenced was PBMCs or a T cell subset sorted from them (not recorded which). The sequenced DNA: TGTGCCAGCAGTGAAGCGGGGGGGAGCTCCTACGAGCAGTACTTC. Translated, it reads CASSEAGGSSYEQYF.